The 5 T cell receptor beta chains below were found in one sample sequenced in a study of T cells in Graves' hyperthyroidism and ophthalmopathy. RNA transcripts served as the template for amplifying TCR beta CDR3 regions. Carried out on the TCR CDR3, a first-round RT-PCR used the HTBI primer set. Via MiXCR, TCRdb re-called the multiplex PCR reads, giving one row per CDR3 protein. The sample carries a few hundred thousand distinct CDR3 sequences, approximately 15% recorded once. The specimen was blood. These receptors all stem from a woman younger than 45 with Graves' hyperthyroidism.

This clonotype turned up a few times. V gene TRBV3-1 combines with J gene TRBJ1-2, with 7 positions matching TRBD1. The CDR3 runs to 15 residues. Germline CDR1 LGHDT, CDR2 YNNKEL (reference sequence). The ends lost 1 base at V and 8 bases at J; junction bases unmatched: 10. CDR3 loop: CASSQVRNRGGGYTF. CDR3 DNA sequence: TGTGCCAGCAGCCAAGTTCGGAACAGGGGCGGGGGCTACACCTTC. Drawing the rest from reference TRBV3-1 and TRBJ1-2, the complete variable domain is DTAVSQTPKYLVTQMGNDKSIKCEQNLGHDTMYWYKQDSKKFLKIMFSYNNKELIINETVPNRFSPKSPDKAHLNLHINSLELGDSAVYFCASSQVRNRGGGYTFGSGTRLTVV.

This clonotype was observed a handful of times. This chain joins TRBV20-1 and TRBJ2-7; possibly TRBD2 for D (5 bases). The germline V gene has CDR1 DFQATT and CDR2 SNEGSKA (reference sequence). V was pared by 5 bases and J by 6 bases, with 14 bases between. This CDR3 region has 12 residues. The DNA of the CDR3 is TGCAGTGCTTTCGTCGCGGAGGCCGAGCAGTACTTC. It specifies CSAFVAEAEQYF.

This clonotype was found many times. The rearrangement uses TRBV24-1 and TRBJ2-3, with D tentatively TRBD2 (6 bases). The germline gives CDR1 KGHDR, CDR2 SFDVKD. The CDR3 spans 15 residues. V lost 0 bases to trimming and J lost 9 bases, with 15 bases between them. The CDR3 reads CATSDLRAGPLTQYF. CDR3 nucleotides: TGTGCCACCAGTGATTTGCGGGCGGGACCGTTGACGCAGTATTTT.

This clonotype has ten or more counts. This rearrangement joins TRBV7-8 to TRBJ2-1; no reliable D call. The V and J ends lost 7 bases and 8 bases respectively, with 18 bases between them. Germline V gene data show CDR1 as SGHVS and CDR2 as FQNEAQ. The length of the CDR3 is 14 residues. The CDR3 region is CASNSKGRSYEQFF. CDR3 nucleotides: TGTGCCAGCAACTCAAAGGGCAGGTCATATGAGCAGTTCTTC.

In its sample, this clonotype was seen many times. This rearrangement joins TRBV7-8 to TRBJ2-1, with 14 nucleotides matching TRBD2. Germline trimming cut 5 bases from V and 8 bases from J; bases unmatched to any gene: 8. Germline-derived CDR1 and CDR2 are SGHVS and FQNEAQ. CDR3 length equals 16 residues. The CDR3 protein is CASSPRGTSGSHEQFF. CDR3 in DNA: TGTGCCAGCAGCCCTAGGGGGACTAGCGGGAGTCATGAGCAGTTCTTC.